These 3 T cell receptor beta chains were sequenced from one sample in a study of blood T cell repertoires in COVID-19. Profiled with immunoSEQ multiplex PCR; TCRdb holds only in-frame clones, not every one. The sample carries 250,000 to 400,000 clones, approximately 88% recorded once. Sequencing was carried out using peripheral blood. The receptor set was obtained from a woman aged 30 to 39 with COVID-19, enrolled during active disease.

This chain connects TRBV19 to TRBJ2-3, with 8 bases matching TRBD2. The ends lost 3 bases at V and 3 bases at J; junction bases unmatched: 11. Germline V CDR1 and CDR2: LNHDA, SQIVND (reference sequence). This CDR3 spans 17 amino acids. The CDR3: CASSIRGTRDGTDTQYF. The CDR3 nucleotides are TGTGCCAGTAGTATTCGGGGGACTAGGGATGGTACAGATACGCAGTATTTT. The full variable domain, its missing parts supplied by reference TRBV19 and TRBJ2-3, is DGGITQSPKYLFRKEGQNVTLSCEQNLNHDAMYWYRQDPGQGLRLIYYSQIVNDFQKGDIAEGYSVSREKKESFPLTVTSAQKNPTAFYLCASSIRGTRDGTDTQYFGPGTRLTVL.

The chain couples TRBV5-1 to TRBJ1-1; 8 nucleotides align to TRBD1. The CDR3 extends over 16 amino acids. V lost 4 bases and J lost 2; bases outside the gene matches: 10. Germline assignment: CDR1 SGHRS and CDR2 YFSETQ. This CDR3 reads CASSLSPGQVNTEAFF. CDR3 sequence (DNA): TGCGCCAGCAGCCTTAGTCCGGGACAGGTTAACACTGAAGCTTTCTTT.

The chain uses TRBV18 and TRBJ2-7; TRBD2 matches at 13 bases. Germline CDR1 and CDR2: KGHSH and LQKENI. CDR3 size: 16 residues. With 5 bases clipped from V and 3 bases from J, the junction kept 7 bases outside the gene matches. This CDR3 is CASSRQLAGGDYEQYF. CDR3 in DNA: TGTGCCAGCTCAAGACAACTAGCGGGGGGGGACTACGAGCAGTACTTC.